The 5 T cell receptor beta chains listed next were all sequenced from one sample in a study of glioma-infiltrating T cells. Amplification of TCR alpha and beta CDR3 regions from RNA used iRepertoire nested multiplex PCR. TCRdb reprocessed the multiplex PCR reads with MiXCR, giving one entry per CDR3 protein. The data contain around 120,000 distinct CDR3 sequences, roughly a quarter of them singletons. Sequenced: glioma tissue, nonneoplastic brain tissue, or PBMCs (not recorded which). The receptors here all came from a human donor with low-grade glioma or glioblastoma, undergoing nonglioma brain surgery, or in good health (not recorded which).

The CDR3 coding sequence is TGTGCCAGCAGCCAATCGATTTCGCCCGCCTCCTATGGCTACACCTTC. It encodes CASSQSISPASYGYTF. The V gene is TRBV16, the J gene TRBJ1-2; D unclear. Trimming stripped 0 bases from V and 4 bases from J, with 15 bases between. CDR3 length equals 16 residues. Germline V gene lookup returns CDR1 KGHSY and CDR2 FQNENV. Using reference TRBV16 and TRBJ1-2 for the parts outside the CDR3, the full variable domain is GEEVAQTPKHLVRGEGQKAKLYCAPIKGHSYVFWYQQVLKNEFKFLISFQNENVFDETGMPKERFSAKCLPNSPCSLEIQATKLEDSAVYFCASSQSISPASYGYTFGSGTRLTVV.

This clonotype appeared once. The CDR3 DNA sequence: TGTGCCAGCAGTGAAGCTAGCTCGATTTGGAACACCGGGGAGCAGTTCTTC. This sequence encodes CASSEASSIWNTGEQFF. The chain carries TRBV6-1 and TRBJ2-1, with no clear D. V shed 0 bases and J shed 10 bases, with 22 bases lying between them. The germline CDR1 and CDR2 sequences are MNHNS and SASEGT. CDR3 length: 17 residues.

In nucleotides, the CDR3 is TGTGCCAGCAGCCGTCTCGTTGCAGACACAGATACGCAGTATTTT. Translation: CASSRLVADTDTQYF. V gene TRBV12-3 or TRBV12-4 combines with J gene TRBJ2-3; no clear D. This CDR3 is 15 amino acids long. V dropped 6 bases and J dropped 2 bases, with 15 bases sitting between them.

The chain has TRBV4-1 and TRBJ2-1; the match to TRBD1 covers 7 bases. This CDR3 comprises 17 residues. Germline lookup yields CDR1 MGHRA and CDR2 YSYEKL. Unmatched junction bases numbered 9, after V lost 0 bases and J lost 4 bases. The CDR3 DNA follows: TGCGCCAGCAGCCAAGATCATCCAGGGGGTTTTTACAATGAGCAGTTCTTC. It encodes CASSQDHPGGFYNEQFF.

The chain couples TRBV28 to TRBJ1-1, with D perhaps matching TRBD1 (5 bases). The CDR3 is 13 amino acids. V was shortened by 3 bases and J by 4 bases, with 9 bases between the two germline ends. The germline V gene encodes CDR1 MDHEN and CDR2 SYDVKM. CDR3 DNA: TGTGCCAGCAGTTTCTCAGGGTTCACTGAAGCTTTCTTT. It yields the protein CASSFSGFTEAFF.